Described below is a single TCR beta chain sequence and its context. Its antigen is still unknown. This entry is derived from a study of cytomegalovirus exposure and HLA in healthy donors. Study-wide results and caveats: Reports indicate that TCR beta sequences accurately predicted the HLA-A and HLA-B alleles of most subjects. In a later analysis, a genetic analysis reported fewer productive-TCR N-insertions in an Asian-associated ancestry cluster than the cohort average.

The V gene's germline CDR1 is MNHEY and CDR2 SVGAGI. The CDR3 is 16 amino acids. With V trimmed by 2 bases and J by 6 bases, 11 bases remained unmatched. 60 Vbeta and 13 Jbeta primers were used in PCR. Measured with immunoSEQ multiplex PCR; TCRdb has only the in-frame clones, and not every one. The table has 70,000 to 85,000 clones, about two thirds seen once. This TCR was recovered from a man aged 25-45 years in good health and CMV-seropositive. The V and J genes are TRBV6-5 and TRBJ2-7; 9 bases align to TRBD1. The sequencing sample was made of PBMCs. CDR3 in amino acids: CASSYQFPGQGSEQYF. The CDR3 coding sequence is TGTGCCAGCAGTTACCAATTCCCGGGACAGGGCTCCGAGCAGTACTTC.